Detailed here is one T cell receptor (beta chain). This entry is derived from a study of human CD8 memory T cell subsets. The CDR3 loop spans 13 amino acids. The TCR beta sequencing libraries came from UMI-labeled 5' RACE. TCRdb reanalyzed the 5' RACE reads and collapses them to one entry per CDR3 protein, without DNA. Its table lists thousands of distinct CDR3 sequences. V and J are TRBV12-3 or TRBV12-4 and TRBJ2-3. The receptor was derived from a human donor in good health. Sequencing was done on a sample of CD8+ T cells from PBMCs. CDR3 protein: CASSPTNADTQYF.